The present TCR beta chain was sequenced within a study of shared clonotypes between healthy human individuals. This was a deep-level run. On sorted subsets, replicate PCRs used about 200 ng DNA, or about 33,000 T cell genomes. Clones were sequenced by immunoSEQ multiplex PCR, and TCRdb holds only the in-frame ones, with some missing. The sample contains 750,000 to 1,000,000 clones, 85% to 95% of which appear only once. From germline, CDR1 is MNHEY and CDR2 SMNVEV (reference sequence). The CDR3 has 13 residues. Losses at the gene ends were 5 bases for V and 6 bases for J; bases not matched to a gene: 6. The naive CD8 population came from CD45RO-negative cells selected for CCR7, without terminally differentiated effector memory CD45RA+ cells. All donors were Caucasian adults living in Nashville, Tennessee. The count of this clone is one.

The material sequenced was naive CD8+ T cells sorted from blood. The source of this sequence is a young man in good health. This chain uses TRBV27 with TRBJ1-2; TRBD1 agrees at 7 bases. This CDR3 is CASSTTGDHGYTF. CDR3 in DNA: TGTGCCAGCAGTACCACAGGGGACCATGGCTACACCTTC.